The 15 T cell receptor beta chains below were found in one sample sequenced in a study of early T cells in non-severe SARS-CoV-2 infection. TCRdb analysed the 5' RACE reads with MiXCR anew, one entry per CDR3 protein. Here the sample spans 70,000 to 85,000 distinct CDR3 sequences, roughly 12% being singletons. The sequenced material came from whole blood. These receptors were collected from an adult who was a healthcare worker with PCR-confirmed SARS-CoV-2 infection or an uninfected control (not recorded which).

In this sample, this clonotype turned up a few times. The chain carries TRBV7-9 and TRBJ2-4; TRBD2 matches at 7 bases. V lost 5 bases, J lost 0 bases, and 7 bases stayed unmatched. The CDR3 runs to 16 residues. Per germline, CDR1 SEHNR and CDR2 FQNEAQ (reference sequence). CDR3 nucleotides: TGTGCCAGCAGCCCCGGGACTAAACTAGCCAAAAACATTCAGTACTTC. Translating gives CASSPGTKLAKNIQYF.

This clonotype has at least ten counts. The chain is built from TRBV7-3 and TRBJ2-2; D gene unclear. The V end was cut by 1 base, the J end by 5 bases, with 23 bases between. The germline V gene has CDR1 SGHTA and CDR2 FQGTGA. The CDR3 totals 19 residues. The CDR3 DNA reads TGTGCCAGCAGCTTAAATCGCCTCCGAAAGAGGTTTAAGACCGGGGAGCTGTTTTTT. Amino acid sequence: CASSLNRLRKRFKTGELFF.

This clonotype has only a few counts. The V call is TRBV5-6, the J call TRBJ2-1; 11 bases are shared with TRBD2. The CDR3 covers 15 residues. The V gene end was trimmed by 2 bases and the J gene end by 5 bases; junction bases not matched to a gene: 3. Germline-derived CDR1 and CDR2 are SGHDT and YYEEEE. The CDR3 DNA sequence: TGTGCCAGCAGCTTTACTAGCGGGAGCCACAATGAGCAGTTCTTC. It specifies CASSFTSGSHNEQFF.

This clonotype has just a few counts. The chain has TRBV9 and TRBJ2-7; TRBD2 might be the D (6 bases). The CDR3 loop spans 13 amino acids. The V gene lost 0 bases and the J gene lost 2 bases, with 6 bases spanning the gap. Germline V CDR1 and CDR2: SGDLS, YYNGEE. Here the CDR3 reads CASSVAGAYEQYF. CDR3 sequence (DNA): TGTGCCAGCAGCGTAGCGGGGGCCTACGAGCAGTACTTC.

The chain carries TRBV7-3 and TRBJ2-1; the match to TRBD2 covers 8 bases. CDR1 and CDR2 from the germline V gene are SGHTA and FQGTGA. CDR3 length: 16 residues. V shed 5 bases, J shed 8 bases, and the junction held 14 bases outside the gene matches. This CDR3 reads CASSPQSGGGLYEQFF. Here the CDR3 DNA reads TGTGCCAGCAGCCCCCAGTCCGGGGGGGGCCTCTATGAGCAGTTCTTC. Full variable domain (outside the CDR3, taken from reference TRBV7-3 and TRBJ2-1): GAGVSQTPSNKVTEKGKYVELRCDPISGHTALYWYRQSLGQGPEFLIYFQGTGAADDSGLPNDRFFAVRPEGSVSTLKIQRTERGDSAVYLCASSPQSGGGLYEQFFGPGTRLTVL.

A note on this clonotype: A much larger clone lies one base from this, so it may be a read error. The CDR3, as DNA: TGTGCCAGCAGCTTAGTACCCGCCCAAGGGAAAAAACTGTTTTTT. It translates to CASSLVPAQGKKLFF. The chain links TRBV7-8 to TRBJ1-4; no reliable D call. V lost 1 base and J 9 bases, leaving 15 bases between the germline ends. Germline loops: CDR1 SGHVS, CDR2 FQNEAQ. CDR3 length: 15 residues.

This clonotype was detected a few times. Relative to the germline gene, one junction end is altered; a read error may explain this. The chain is built from TRBV20-1 and TRBJ2-7; 10 bases align to TRBD2. The CDR3 consists of 13 residues. Germline V CDR1 and CDR2: DFQATT, SNEGSKA (reference sequence). CDR3 region: CSAPLAGAYERYF. The CDR3 DNA follows: TGCAGTGCTCCCCTAGCGGGAGCATACGAGCGGTACTTC.

This clonotype was recorded at least ten times. J is TRBJ1-1 and V is TRBV9; TRBD1 might be the D (5 bases). This CDR3 is built from 14 residues. From germline, CDR1 is SGDLS and CDR2 YYNGEE. V lost 2 bases, J lost 1 base, and 9 bases lay in between. CDR3 nucleotide sequence: TGTGCCAGCAGCGTTGGACATACGAACACTGAAGCTTTCTTT. Protein: CASSVGHTNTEAFF. Together with reference TRBV9 and TRBJ1-1, the CDR3 gives the full variable domain: DSGVTQTPKHLITATGQRVTLRCSPRSGDLSVYWYQQSLDQGLQFLIQYYNGEERAKGNILERFSAQQFPDLHSELNLSSLELGDSALYFCASSVGHTNTEAFFGQGTRLTVV.

The chain has TRBV7-9 and TRBJ1-1, with unresolved D. This CDR3 has 14 residues. Trimming removed 5 bases from V and 0 bases from J, with 10 bases in between. Germline lookup yields CDR1 SEHNR and CDR2 FQNEAQ (reference sequence). The CDR3, as DNA: TGTGCCAGCAGCCCACGAGGAGTGAACACTGAAGCTTTCTTT. Amino acid sequence: CASSPRGVNTEAFF.

This clonotype was picked up many times. V and J are TRBV5-6 and TRBJ2-1; D gene unclear. Per germline, CDR1 SGHDT and CDR2 YYEEEE. V was shortened by 0 bases and J by 7 bases, with 11 bases between the two germline ends. The CDR3 consists of 14 residues. This CDR3 is CASSLAYIGNEQFF. As DNA, the CDR3 is TGTGCCAGCAGCTTGGCGTATATAGGGAATGAGCAGTTCTTC.

This clonotype has ten or more counts. The genes are TRBV29-1 and TRBJ2-1, with D unresolved. CDR3 size: 15 residues. The germline gives CDR1 SQVTM, CDR2 ANQGSEA. Between the trimmed V and J ends, which lost 4 bases and 3 bases, there was a span of 16 bases. CDR3 region: CSVVVIGVRYNEQFF. The CDR3 DNA reads as TGCAGCGTTGTGGTTATCGGAGTGCGCTACAATGAGCAGTTCTTC.

The V call is TRBV4-1, the J call TRBJ2-1; perhaps TRBD2 as D (5 bases). The CDR3 has 15 residues. Trimming took 2 bases from V and 4 from J, leaving 12 bases between them. Germline V gene lookup returns CDR1 MGHRA and CDR2 YSYEKL. The CDR3: CASSQLLGPYNEQFF. DNA for the CDR3: TGCGCCAGCAGCCAATTACTAGGGCCTTACAATGAGCAGTTCTTC.

This clonotype appeared many times. V gene TRBV11-2 combines with J gene TRBJ2-1; 9 bases are shared with TRBD2. The J segment lost 7 bases and the V segment lost 6 bases, leaving 10 bases of the junction unmatched. The germline CDR1 and CDR2 sequences are SGHAT and FQNNGV. The CDR3 is 15 amino acids. The DNA for the CDR3 is TGTGCCAGCAGAAACCTAGCGGGGACAAATAATGAGCAGTTCTTC. This sequence encodes CASRNLAGTNNEQFF.

This clonotype occurred many times. V gene TRBV6-1 combines with J gene TRBJ2-2; 7 bases fit TRBD1. Germline CDR1 MNHNS, CDR2 SASEGT. The V segment lost 10 bases and the J segment 5 bases; nucleotides outside the gene matches: 22. This CDR3 contains 18 residues. The chain's CDR3 is CATTRWFPGTAATGELFF. DNA of the CDR3: TGTGCCACCACGCGGTGGTTTCCAGGGACAGCCGCTACCGGGGAGCTGTTTTTT.

The table lists this clonotype with many counts. The CDR3 region has the DNA TGTGCCAGTGGGGCCATAGAAGAAATCTATGGCTACACCTTC. Its translation is CASGAIEEIYGYTF. The gene calls are TRBV6-6 and TRBJ1-2; D may be TRBD1 (5 bases). Germline V gives CDR1 MNHNY, CDR2 SVGAGI (reference sequence). V was trimmed by 9 bases and J by 4 bases, leaving 18 bases between them. The CDR3 spans 14 residues.